This entry describes one T cell receptor (beta chain). Its specificity is unknown. The sample comes from a study of Ad26.COV2.S vaccination and SARS-CoV-2 variants. Method: immunoSEQ multiplex PCR; TCRdb's copy keeps in-frame clones and lacks some. The sample lists some 340,000 clones; around 84% were seen once. Treatment defined: roughly 20 received Ad26.COV2.S at low or high dose, single or two shots; several received placebo; per-sample allocation not given. Sample collection was performed on day 63 after the first vaccine or placebo injection. The J segment lost 6 bases and the V segment lost 3 bases, leaving 22 bases of the junction unmatched. CDR1 KGHSH and CDR2 LQKENI come from the germline V gene. This CDR3 has 21 residues. Findings and caveats of the study: After vaccination, substantial breadth of spike-specific CD8+ and CD4+ responses was reported.

The chain recombines TRBV18 with TRBJ1-6, with 8 positions matching TRBD1. The sample in question was peripheral blood, obtained in a trial of Ad26.COV2.S vaccine versus placebo. The TCR originated in a person between 18 and 65 years old who received the Ad26.COV2.S COVID-19 vaccine or a placebo. The CDR3 DNA sequence: TGTGCCAGCTCACCGAATCCCCTTGGTCTTCAGGGGGCAGGGACTAATTCACCCCTCCACTTT. Amino acid sequence: CASSPNPLGLQGAGTNSPLHF.